Listed below are T cell receptor beta chains from one sample, sequenced in a study of blood T cell repertoires in COVID-19. Profiling relied on immunoSEQ multiplex PCR, and the TCRdb table lists in-frame clones only, not all of them. The repertoire has about 98,000 clones, more than 75% of them found once; the top ten carry 4% to 5.5%. Sequenced: peripheral blood. The receptors come from a human donor in a cohort sampled during active COVID-19. The CDR3 runs from the conserved cysteine through the conserved F or W. A D gene is named only where the DNA matches it firmly. Not all rows give a size; the values are once, few, many and, for expanded clones, a class.

j_call d_call v_call clone_size cdr3_aa cdr3_nt
TRBJ1-1 - TRBV5-1 once CASSLVAGMNTEAFF TGCGCCAGCAGCTTGGTTGCAGGGATGAACACTGAAGCTTTCTTT
TRBJ2-5 TRBD2 TRBV7-8 - CASSSSAGGPWTQYF TGTGCCAGCAGCTCCTCAGCGGGGGGGCCCTGGACCCAGTACTTC
TRBJ1-6 - TRBV19 - CASSMPSGSYNSPLHF TGTGCCAGTAGTATGCCGTCGGGCTCCTATAATTCACCCCTCCACTTT
TRBJ2-7 TRBD1 TRBV7-8 - CASRDRAFDEQYF TGTGCCAGCAGAGACAGGGCTTTCGACGAGCAGTACTTC
TRBJ2-2 TRBD2 TRBV27 - CASGRDTGELFF TGTGCCAGCGGGAGGGACACCGGGGAGCTGTTTTTT
TRBJ1-5 TRBD1 TRBV5-5 - CASSLEGQGKTPQHF TGTGCCAGCAGCTTGGAGGGACAGGGAAAAACCCCCCAGCATTTT
TRBJ2-3 TRBD2 TRBV7-6 - CASSPAGITTDTQYF TGTGCCAGCAGCCCAGCGGGGATTACGACAGATACGCAGTATTTT
TRBJ2-7 TRBD2 TRBV10-3 - CAISQRGGDSYEQYF TGTGCCATCAGCCAGCGGGGGGGGGACAGTTACGAGCAGTACTTC
TRBJ2-1 TRBD2 TRBV2 - CASSVRSGGTPNEQFF TGTGCCAGCAGTGTCCGGAGCGGGGGTACCCCGAACGAGCAGTTCTTC
TRBJ2-3 - TRBV11-2 - CASGPADTQYF TGTGCCAGCGGCCCTGCAGATACGCAGTATTTT
TRBJ2-5 - TRBV6-2/TRBV6-3 once CASSRGWQTQYF TGTGCCAGCAGTCGCGGATGGCAGACCCAGTACTTC
TRBJ1-4 TRBD1 TRBV7-8 - CASSATDRGPNEKLFF TGTGCCAGCAGCGCCACGGACAGGGGGCCTAATGAAAAACTGTTTTTT
TRBJ1-2 - TRBV30 - CAWSTGVYGYTF TGTGCCTGGAGTACGGGAGTATATGGCTACACCTTC
TRBJ2-7 - TRBV4-1 - CASSQAVNRAPYEQYF TGCGCCAGCAGCCAAGCCGTAAACAGGGCGCCCTACGAGCAGTACTTC
TRBJ2-6 - TRBV7-2 - CASSSQSGANVLTF TGTGCCAGCAGCTCCCAGTCTGGGGCCAACGTCCTGACTTTC
TRBJ2-3 TRBD2 TRBV28 - CASSLLPSGDAPFTDTQYF TGTGCCAGCAGTTTACTTCCTAGCGGGGACGCCCCCTTCACAGATACGCAGTATTTT
TRBJ2-3 TRBD2 TRBV5-1 - CASSLGSGGARGTDTQYF TGCGCCAGCAGCTTAGGTAGCGGGGGGGCCAGGGGCACAGATACGCAGTATTTT
TRBJ2-1 - TRBV27 - CASSSLAGDYNEQFF TGTGCCAGCAGTTCACTTGCAGGGGACTACAATGAGCAGTTCTTC
TRBJ1-5 - TRBV6-4 - CASSAGNNQPQHF TGTGCCAGCAGTGCGGGGAACAATCAGCCCCAGCATTTT
TRBJ1-6 - TRBV7-2 - CASSLALGGAHSPLHF TGTGCCAGCAGCCTAGCCCTAGGGGGGGCGCATTCACCCCTCCACTTT
TRBJ2-5 TRBD2 TRBV9 once CASSVEPSGGAQETQYF TGTGCCAGCAGCGTAGAGCCGAGCGGGGGGGCCCAAGAGACCCAGTACTTC
TRBJ2-7 TRBD1 TRBV7-8 - CASTYSGTGLNGEQYF TGTGCCAGCACCTACTCCGGGACAGGGTTGAATGGGGAGCAGTACTTC
TRBJ1-6 TRBD1 TRBV19 - CASSPRTNPRGRNNSPLHF TGTGCCAGTAGTCCGCGTACGAACCCCAGGGGGAGGAATAATTCACCCCTCCACTTT
TRBJ1-6 TRBD1 TRBV7-2 - CASSPLIGGGSPLHF TGTGCCAGCAGCCCCCTTATAGGGGGCGGGTCACCCCTCCACTTT
TRBJ1-2 TRBD1 TRBV18 - CASSPLDRVAYGYTF TGTGCCAGCTCACCATTGGACAGGGTAGCCTATGGCTACACCTTC
TRBJ2-5 TRBD1 TRBV11-1 - CASSRDRGETQYF TGTGCCAGCAGCAGGGACAGGGGAGAGACCCAGTACTTC
TRBJ2-7 TRBD2 TRBV5-1 - CASSLGGSGTTYEQYF TGCGCCAGCAGCTTGGGTGGTAGCGGGACAACCTACGAGCAGTACTTC
TRBJ1-2 TRBD1 TRBV18 few CASSPAGQGLYGYTF TGTGCCAGCTCACCGGCGGGACAGGGGCTCTATGGCTACACCTTC
TRBJ2-5 TRBD1 TRBV28 - CASSLWRGQQETQYF TGTGCCAGCAGTTTATGGAGGGGGCAGCAAGAGACCCAGTACTTC
TRBJ2-5 - TRBV21-1 - CASSKGAGAEETQYF TGTGCCAGCAGCAAAGGGGCGGGGGCTGAAGAGACCCAGTACTTC
TRBJ1-1 - TRBV11-1 - CASSLMAPITGTEAFF TGTGCCAGCAGCTTAATGGCCCCCATCACAGGGACTGAAGCTTTCTTT
TRBJ2-2 TRBD1 TRBV3-1/TRBV3-2 - CASSQWTGGPGELFF TGTGCCAGCAGCCAATGGACAGGGGGTCCCGGGGAGCTGTTTTTT
TRBJ1-1 - TRBV11-3 - CASSLDNWLMNTEAFF TGTGCCAGCAGCTTAGATAATTGGCTTATGAACACTGAAGCTTTCTTT
TRBJ1-2 - TRBV7-9 - CASSPQEGDYGYTF TGTGCCAGCAGCCCCCAAGAAGGGGACTATGGCTACACCTTC
TRBJ2-1 - TRBV21-1 - CASSTGRATDEQFF TGTGCCAGCAGCACTGGGCGGGCCACAGATGAGCAGTTCTTC
TRBJ1-6 - TRBV12-3/TRBV12-4 - CASRTLYNSPLHF TGTGCCAGCCGGACACTCTATAATTCACCCCTCCACTTT
TRBJ1-2 TRBD1 TRBV11-3 - CASSLGTGVNTF TGTGCCAGCAGCTTAGGGACAGGGGTAAACACCTTC
TRBJ2-3 - TRBV5-5 few CASSLDLAPDTQYF TGTGCCAGCAGCTTGGATCTAGCCCCAGATACGCAGTATTTT
TRBJ2-2 - TRBV21-1 once CASSKEGQKNTGELFF TGTGCCAGCAGCAAAGAGGGACAGAAAAACACCGGGGAGCTGTTTTTT
TRBJ1-2 - TRBV6-5 - CASRGRGGNYGYTF TGTGCCAGCAGAGGGAGGGGGGGCAACTATGGCTACACCTTC
TRBJ2-2 - TRBV29-1 - CSVGEPGYTGELFF TGCAGCGTCGGGGAGCCCGGGTATACCGGGGAGCTGTTTTTT
TRBJ1-2 TRBD1 TRBV27 - CASSLRTGVGGYTF TGTGCCAGCAGTTTACGGACAGGGGTTGGTGGCTACACCTTC
TRBJ1-2 - TRBV5-3 - CARSSRHGGYTF TGTGCCAGAAGCTCGAGACATGGCGGCTACACCTTC
TRBJ2-7 - TRBV2 - CASSEGQTTNYEQYF TGTGCCAGCAGTGAAGGGCAGACCACTAACTACGAGCAGTACTTC